The source of this T cell receptor (beta chain) is a study of T cell responses to AZD1222 COVID-19 vaccine. Note on this clone: The antigen is not known.

TCRdb keeps only in-frame clones here, not all; method: immunoSEQ multiplex PCR. Of approximately 67,000 clones listed, around 89% are singletons. Findings and limits, study-wide: After the peak T cell response, and only then, were repertoires sampled.

This CDR3 is 14 amino acids long. V was cut by 5 bases and J by 4 bases, with 12 bases left in between. Germline values: CDR1 SGHNT, CDR2 YENEEA. This clonotype was obtained from an adult who received the AZD1222 COVID-19 vaccine. V usage is TRBV11-3 and J usage is TRBJ1-5; TRBD1 might be the D (6 bases). Source: peripheral blood, taken 28 days after the second AZD1222 dose. CDR3 region: CASSPQGINQPQHF. The CDR3 DNA follows: TGTGCCAGCAGCCCTCAGGGGATAAATCAGCCCCAGCATTTT.